This T cell receptor (beta chain) was retrieved from a study of T cells in Graves' hyperthyroidism and ophthalmopathy. Study background: Before any treatment, at initial diagnosis, peripheral blood was collected.

Study results and caveats: The model forecast ophthalmopathy, anticipating it by a median roughly 6 months before onset.

Comments on this clonotype: Antigen specificity is unknown.

The CDR3 runs 14 residues. From germline, CDR1 is LNHDA and CDR2 SQIVND (reference sequence). Trimming removed 7 bases from V and 2 bases from J, with 12 bases in between. The TCR beta CDR3 regions underwent amplification using RNA transcripts as the source. First-round RT-PCR with HTBI primers amplified the TCR CDR3 region. TCRdb fed the multiplex PCR reads into MiXCR, producing one record per CDR3 protein. This table has 400,000 to 500,000 distinct CDR3 sequences, approximately 15% appearing once. The sample comprised blood. The sequence came from a man between 18 and 35 years old with Graves' ophthalmopathy. This chain links TRBV19 with TRBJ1-3; weak D call: TRBD1 (6 bases). CDR3 sequence (DNA): TGTGCCAGTAAAGGGGGGCAGGCTGGAAACACCATATATTTT. Amino acids: CASKGGQAGNTIYF.